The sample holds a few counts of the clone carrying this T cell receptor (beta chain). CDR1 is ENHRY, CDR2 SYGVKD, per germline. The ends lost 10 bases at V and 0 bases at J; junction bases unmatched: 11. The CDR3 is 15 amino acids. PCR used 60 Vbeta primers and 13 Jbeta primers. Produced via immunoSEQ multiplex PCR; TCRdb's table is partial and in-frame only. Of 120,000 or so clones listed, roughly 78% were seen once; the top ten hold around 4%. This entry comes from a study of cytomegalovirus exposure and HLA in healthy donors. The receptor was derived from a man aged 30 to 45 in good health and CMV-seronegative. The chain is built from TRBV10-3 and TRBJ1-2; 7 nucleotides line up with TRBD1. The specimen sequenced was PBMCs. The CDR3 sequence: CATQWDRTANYGYTF. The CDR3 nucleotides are TGTGCCACCCAGTGGGACAGAACAGCTAACTATGGCTACACCTTC.